This T cell receptor (beta chain) derives from a study of T cell responses to AZD1222 COVID-19 vaccine. Study conclusions and caveats: Along spike, vaccine-associated CD4 TCRs were found throughout, with dominance at 160-218 and 743-854.

Trimming removed 0 bases at V and 5 bases at J, with 10 bases between. This CDR3 has 15 amino acids. From germline, CDR1 is SGHVS and CDR2 FQNEAQ. Details on this clone: As yet, its antigen is unknown.

Assay: immunoSEQ multiplex PCR; the TCRdb copy retains only in-frame clones and omits some. The sample includes 90,000 to 110,000 clones, 89% seen only once; the top ten take 35% to 55%. Pooling covered second doses at about 4 or about 12 weeks. The rearrangement uses TRBV7-8 and TRBJ2-2; TRBD1 is a possible D gene (6 bases). Sequenced here: peripheral blood, sampled 28 days after the second AZD1222 dose. This receptor was taken from an adult who received the AZD1222 COVID-19 vaccine. DNA of the CDR3: TGTGCCAGCAGCTTAGCGCTAAGGGGGACCGGGGAGCTGTTTTTT. It yields the protein CASSLALRGTGELFF.